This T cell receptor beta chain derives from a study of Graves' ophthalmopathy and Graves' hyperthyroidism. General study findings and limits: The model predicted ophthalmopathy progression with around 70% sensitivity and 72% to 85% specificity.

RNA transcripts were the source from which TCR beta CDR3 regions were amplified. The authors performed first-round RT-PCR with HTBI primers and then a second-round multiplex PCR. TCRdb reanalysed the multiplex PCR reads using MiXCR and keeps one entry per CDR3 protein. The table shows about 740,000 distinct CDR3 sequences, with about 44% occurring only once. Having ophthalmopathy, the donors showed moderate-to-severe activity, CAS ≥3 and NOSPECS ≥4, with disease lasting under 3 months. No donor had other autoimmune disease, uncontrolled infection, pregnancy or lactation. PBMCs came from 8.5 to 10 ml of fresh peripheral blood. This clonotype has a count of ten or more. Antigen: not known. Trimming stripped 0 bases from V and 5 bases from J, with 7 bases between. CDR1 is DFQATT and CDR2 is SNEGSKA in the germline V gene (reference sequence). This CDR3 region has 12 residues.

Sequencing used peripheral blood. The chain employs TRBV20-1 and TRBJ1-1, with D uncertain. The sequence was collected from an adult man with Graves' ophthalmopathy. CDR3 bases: TGCAGTGCTAGAGAGGGTGGTACTGAAGCTTTCTTT. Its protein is CSAREGGTEAFF.